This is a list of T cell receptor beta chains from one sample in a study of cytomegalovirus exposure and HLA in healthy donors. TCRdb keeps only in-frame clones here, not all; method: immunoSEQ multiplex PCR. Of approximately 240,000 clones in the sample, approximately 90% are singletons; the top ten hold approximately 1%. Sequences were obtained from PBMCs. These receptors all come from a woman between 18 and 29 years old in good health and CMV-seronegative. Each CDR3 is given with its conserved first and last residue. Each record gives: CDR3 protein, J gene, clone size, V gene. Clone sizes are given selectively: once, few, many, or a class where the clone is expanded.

CDR3 protein: CAPWDRDRDGEETQYF; J gene: TRBJ2-5; clone size: .; V gene: TRBV10-1
CDR3 protein: CASSLAIGVQTLPSGANVLTF; J gene: TRBJ2-6; clone size: once; V gene: TRBV7-6
CDR3 protein: CASSARELTKNIQYF; J gene: TRBJ2-4; clone size: .; V gene: TRBV2
CDR3 protein: CASSLEQGRGYTF; J gene: TRBJ1-2; clone size: .; V gene: TRBV7-2
CDR3 protein: CASSLDRGRETQYF; J gene: TRBJ2-5; clone size: .; V gene: TRBV5-1
CDR3 protein: CASSPRTSGSEQYF; J gene: TRBJ2-7; clone size: .; V gene: TRBV9
CDR3 protein: CATQGRANEKLFF; J gene: TRBJ1-4; clone size: .; V gene: TRBV7-9
CDR3 protein: CASSPGGAGVQETQYF; J gene: TRBJ2-5; clone size: .; V gene: TRBV4-1
CDR3 protein: CASSLTPKQYSNQPQHF; J gene: TRBJ1-5; clone size: few; V gene: TRBV27
CDR3 protein: CASTISYEQYF; J gene: TRBJ2-7; clone size: .; V gene: TRBV19
CDR3 protein: CATSLLAGGHEQYF; J gene: .; clone size: .; V gene: TRBV15
CDR3 protein: CASSVGPGGGRYEQYF; J gene: TRBJ2-7; clone size: .; V gene: TRBV9
CDR3 protein: CASSSGTTGGQETQYF; J gene: TRBJ2-5; clone size: .; V gene: TRBV7-2
CDR3 protein: CASRRPSSYEQYF; J gene: TRBJ2-7; clone size: .; V gene: TRBV5-6
CDR3 protein: CASRSQGEHEQFF; J gene: TRBJ2-1; clone size: .; V gene: TRBV27
CDR3 protein: CASSEMSPRTYNEQFF; J gene: TRBJ2-1; clone size: .; V gene: TRBV2
CDR3 protein: CASSPSSGIYEQYF; J gene: TRBJ2-7; clone size: .; V gene: TRBV10-2
CDR3 protein: CASSLARTGSQETQYF; J gene: TRBJ2-5; clone size: .; V gene: TRBV5-6
CDR3 protein: CASSEVGTGGREQFF; J gene: TRBJ2-1; clone size: .; V gene: TRBV6-1
CDR3 protein: CASSPDRVEEAFF; J gene: TRBJ1-1; clone size: .; V gene: TRBV5-1
CDR3 protein: CASRETGKDQPQHF; J gene: TRBJ1-5; clone size: few; V gene: TRBV4-1
CDR3 protein: CASSLVVVGTLNTEAFF; J gene: TRBJ1-1; clone size: .; V gene: TRBV5-4
CDR3 protein: CASSSGSGTGELFF; J gene: TRBJ2-2; clone size: .; V gene: TRBV10-1
CDR3 protein: CASSSDRGTDEQFF; J gene: TRBJ2-1; clone size: once; V gene: TRBV6-5